This T cell receptor beta chain was sequenced for a study of shared clonotypes between healthy human individuals. Study-wide context: Each donor contributed plates that comprised three CD4 naive, three CD4 memory, two CD8 naive and one CD8 memory.

Using immunoSEQ multiplex PCR, the repertoire was profiled, and TCRdb retains in-frame clones only, with some absent. The sample consists of about 2 million clones, about 95% of them appearing once. It was CD45RO-negative cells, positively selected for CCR7, that made up naive CD8 cells, with terminally differentiated effector memory CD45RA+ cells excluded. The specimen sequenced was naive CD8+ T cells sorted from blood. The receptor's source is a man between 18 and 35 years old in good health.

The CDR3 loop reads CASSWTGGQGGQYF. CDR3 bases: TGTGCCAGCAGCTGGACGGGGGGACAGGGTGGGCAGTACTTC. The chain has TRBV5-4 and TRBJ2-7; 9 bases match TRBD1. The CDR3 covers 14 residues. Trimming removed 3 bases from V and 9 bases from J; junction bases left unmatched: 10. CDR1 is SGHNT, CDR2 YYREEE, per germline (reference sequence).